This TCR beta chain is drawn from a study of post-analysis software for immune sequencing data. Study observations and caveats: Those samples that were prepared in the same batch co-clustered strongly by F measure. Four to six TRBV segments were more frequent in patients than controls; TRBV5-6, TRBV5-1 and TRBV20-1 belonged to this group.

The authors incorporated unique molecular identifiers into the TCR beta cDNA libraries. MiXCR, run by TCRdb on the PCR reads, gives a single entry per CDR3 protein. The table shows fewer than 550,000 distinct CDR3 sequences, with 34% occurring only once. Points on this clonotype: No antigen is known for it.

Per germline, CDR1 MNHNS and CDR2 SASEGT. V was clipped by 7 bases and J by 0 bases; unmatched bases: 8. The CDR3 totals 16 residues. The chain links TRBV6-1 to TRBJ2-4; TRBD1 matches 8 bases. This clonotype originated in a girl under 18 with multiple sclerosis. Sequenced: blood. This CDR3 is CASTIRTGLAKNIQYF. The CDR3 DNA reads TGTGCCAGCACCATCAGGACAGGGCTAGCCAAAAACATTCAGTACTTC.